This T cell receptor (beta chain) was retrieved from a study of CD8+ T cells in alopecia areata. Overall study: Treated patients were dosed with oral tofacitinib, taking 5 to 10 mg twice daily. General study results and limits: With tofacitinib ongoing, many expanded lesional clones persisted in both scalp and blood. Lesional scalp displayed greater clonality than normal scalp, most notably in alopecia totalis/universalis.

In each case, RNA was isolated and then reverse transcribed into cDNA as the sequencing template. The method was immunoSEQ multiplex PCR; TCRdb's version includes in-frame clones alone and lacks a portion of them. The sample has 160,000 or so clones, 58% seen once. This clone was seen a few times. Its specificity is not known. Losses at the gene ends were 4 bases for V and 3 bases for J; bases not matched to a gene: 14. CDR3 size: 17 residues. The germline V gene has CDR1 SGDLS and CDR2 YYNGEE. Regarding treatment: oral pan-JAK inhibitor, 5-10 mg twice daily. Separation by sorting yielded CD4+ and CD8+ T cells from PBMCs.

The specimen comprised CD4+ T cells sorted from blood, sampled at approximately week 61, from a patient treated with tofacitinib. The J gene is TRBJ1-1, the V gene TRBV9; 8 bases fit TRBD1. This sequence originates from a human donor with alopecia areata. CDR3 region: CASSPGQVATGDTEAFF. The CDR3 DNA is TGTGCCAGCAGCCCGGGACAGGTCGCAACGGGGGACACTGAAGCTTTCTTT.